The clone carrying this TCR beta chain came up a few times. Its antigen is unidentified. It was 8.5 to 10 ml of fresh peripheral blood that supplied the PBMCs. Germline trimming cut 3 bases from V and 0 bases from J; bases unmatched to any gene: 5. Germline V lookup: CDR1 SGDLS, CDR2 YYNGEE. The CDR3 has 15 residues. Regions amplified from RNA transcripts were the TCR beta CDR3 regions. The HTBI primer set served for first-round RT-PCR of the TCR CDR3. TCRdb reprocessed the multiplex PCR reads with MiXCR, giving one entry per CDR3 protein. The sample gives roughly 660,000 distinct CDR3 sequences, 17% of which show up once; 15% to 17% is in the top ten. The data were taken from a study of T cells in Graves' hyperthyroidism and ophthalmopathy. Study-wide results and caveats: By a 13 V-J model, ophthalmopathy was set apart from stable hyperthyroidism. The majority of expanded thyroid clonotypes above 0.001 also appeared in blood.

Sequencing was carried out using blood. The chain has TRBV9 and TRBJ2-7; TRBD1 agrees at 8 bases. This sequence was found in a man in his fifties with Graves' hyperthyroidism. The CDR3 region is CASSARTGSSYEQYF. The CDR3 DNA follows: TGTGCCAGCAGCGCTAGGACAGGGAGCTCCTACGAGCAGTACTTC.